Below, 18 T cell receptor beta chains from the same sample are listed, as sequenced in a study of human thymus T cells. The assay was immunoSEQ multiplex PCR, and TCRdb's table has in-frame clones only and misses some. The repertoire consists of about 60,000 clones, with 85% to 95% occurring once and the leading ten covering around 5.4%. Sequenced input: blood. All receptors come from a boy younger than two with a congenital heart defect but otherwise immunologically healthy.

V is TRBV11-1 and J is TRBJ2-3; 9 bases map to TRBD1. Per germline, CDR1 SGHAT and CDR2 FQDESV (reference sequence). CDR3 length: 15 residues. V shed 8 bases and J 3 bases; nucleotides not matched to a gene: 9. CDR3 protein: CASDRGTGRTDTQYF. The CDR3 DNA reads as TGTGCCAGCGACAGAGGGACAGGGAGGACAGATACGCAGTATTTT.

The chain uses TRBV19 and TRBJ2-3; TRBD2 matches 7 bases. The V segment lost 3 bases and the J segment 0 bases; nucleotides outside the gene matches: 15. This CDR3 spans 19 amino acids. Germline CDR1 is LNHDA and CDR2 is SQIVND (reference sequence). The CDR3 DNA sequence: TGTGCCAGTAGTATCAGGCTAGCGGACGCAGTGGGGAGCACAGATACGCAGTATTTT. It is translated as CASSIRLADAVGSTDTQYF. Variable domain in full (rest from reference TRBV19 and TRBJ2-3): DGGITQSPKYLFRKEGQNVTLSCEQNLNHDAMYWYRQDPGQGLRLIYYSQIVNDFQKGDIAEGYSVSREKKESFPLTVTSAQKNPTAFYLCASSIRLADAVGSTDTQYFGPGTRLTVL.

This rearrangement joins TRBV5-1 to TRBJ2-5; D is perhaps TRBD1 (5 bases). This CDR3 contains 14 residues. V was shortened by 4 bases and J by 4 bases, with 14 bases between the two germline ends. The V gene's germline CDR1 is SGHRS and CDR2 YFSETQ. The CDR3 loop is CASSLGPQGETQYF. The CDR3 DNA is TGCGCCAGCAGCCTGGGTCCTCAGGGAGAGACCCAGTACTTC.

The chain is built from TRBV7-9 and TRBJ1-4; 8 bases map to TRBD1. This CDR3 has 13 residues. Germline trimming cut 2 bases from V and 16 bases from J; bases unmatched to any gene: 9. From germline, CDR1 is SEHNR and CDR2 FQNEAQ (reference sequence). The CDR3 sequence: CASSLSGGDNPFF. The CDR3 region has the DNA TGTGCCAGCAGCTTATCAGGGGGCGATAATCCGTTTTTT. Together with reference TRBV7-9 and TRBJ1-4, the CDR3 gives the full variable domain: DTGVSQNPRHKITKRGQNVTFRCDPISEHNRLYWYRQTLGQGPEFLTYFQNEAQLEKSRLLSDRFSAERPKGSFSTLEIQRTEQGDSAMYLCASSLSGGDNPFFGSGTQLSVL.

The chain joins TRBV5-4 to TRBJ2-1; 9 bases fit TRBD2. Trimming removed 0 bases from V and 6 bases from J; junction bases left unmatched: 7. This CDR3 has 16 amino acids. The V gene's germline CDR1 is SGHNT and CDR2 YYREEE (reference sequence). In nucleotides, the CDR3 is TGTGCCAGCAGCTTGGACGCGGGAGCGGGAGGCAATGAGCAGTTCTTC. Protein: CASSLDAGAGGNEQFF.

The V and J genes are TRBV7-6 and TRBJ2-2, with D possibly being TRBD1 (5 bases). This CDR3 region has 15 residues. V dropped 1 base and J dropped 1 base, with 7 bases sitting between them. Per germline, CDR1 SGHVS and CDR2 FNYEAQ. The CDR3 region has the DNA TGTGCCAGCAGCTTAGGACAGTGGAACACCGGGGAGCTGTTTTTT. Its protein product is CASSLGQWNTGELFF.

The CDR3 nucleotides read TGTGCCAGCAGGCCTATGGGGGGACGCACAGATACGCAGTATTTT. This translates into CASRPMGGRTDTQYF. The chain couples TRBV6-5 to TRBJ2-3; D is possibly TRBD2 (6 bases). With 6 bases removed from V and 1 base from J, the gap between germline ends came to 14 bases. The germline V gene encodes CDR1 MNHEY and CDR2 SVGAGI. This CDR3 comprises 15 residues.

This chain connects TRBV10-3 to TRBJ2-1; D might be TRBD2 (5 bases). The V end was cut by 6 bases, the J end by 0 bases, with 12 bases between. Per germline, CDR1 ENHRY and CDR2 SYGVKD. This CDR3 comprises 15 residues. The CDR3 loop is CAISSGLSSYNEQFF. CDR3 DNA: TGTGCCATCAGCAGCGGACTGAGCTCCTACAATGAGCAGTTCTTC.

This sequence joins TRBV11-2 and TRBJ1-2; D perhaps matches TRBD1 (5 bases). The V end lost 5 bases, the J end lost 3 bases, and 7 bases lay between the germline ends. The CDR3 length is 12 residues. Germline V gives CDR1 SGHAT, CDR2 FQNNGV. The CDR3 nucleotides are TGTGCCAGCAGCGCGGGGGACTATGGCTACACCTTC. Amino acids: CASSAGDYGYTF.

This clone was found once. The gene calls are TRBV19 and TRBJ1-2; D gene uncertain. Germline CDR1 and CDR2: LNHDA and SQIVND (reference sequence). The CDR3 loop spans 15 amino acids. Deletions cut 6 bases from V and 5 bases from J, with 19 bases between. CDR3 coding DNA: TGTGCCAGTAGAGCCCGGTTCGGGGAAGGGTATGGCTACACCTTC. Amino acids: CASRARFGEGYGYTF.

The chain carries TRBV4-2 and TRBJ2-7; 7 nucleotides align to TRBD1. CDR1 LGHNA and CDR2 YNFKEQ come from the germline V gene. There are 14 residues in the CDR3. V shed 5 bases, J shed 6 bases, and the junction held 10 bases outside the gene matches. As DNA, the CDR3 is TGTGCCAGCAGCGGAATTATGGCAGGGGGCGAGCAGTACTTC. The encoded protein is CASSGIMAGGEQYF.

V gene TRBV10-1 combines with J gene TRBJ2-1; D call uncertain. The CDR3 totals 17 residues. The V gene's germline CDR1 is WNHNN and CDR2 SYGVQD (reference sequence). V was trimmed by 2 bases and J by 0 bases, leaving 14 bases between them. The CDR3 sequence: CASSEIQARLSYNEQFF. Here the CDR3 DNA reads TGCGCCAGCAGTGAGATTCAGGCCAGACTCTCCTACAATGAGCAGTTCTTC.

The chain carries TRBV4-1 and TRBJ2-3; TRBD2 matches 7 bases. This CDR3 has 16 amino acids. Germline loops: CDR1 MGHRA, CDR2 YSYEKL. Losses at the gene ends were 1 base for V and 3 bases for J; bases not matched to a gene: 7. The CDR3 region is CASSQAGTTGTDTQYF. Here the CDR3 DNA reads TGCGCCAGCAGCCAAGCCGGGACTACCGGAACAGATACGCAGTATTTT.

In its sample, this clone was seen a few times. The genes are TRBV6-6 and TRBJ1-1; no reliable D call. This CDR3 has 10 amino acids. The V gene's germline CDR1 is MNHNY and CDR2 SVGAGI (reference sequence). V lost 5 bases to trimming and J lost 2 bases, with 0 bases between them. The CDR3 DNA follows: TGTGCCAGCAGTAACACTGAAGCTTTCTTT. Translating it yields CASSNTEAFF.

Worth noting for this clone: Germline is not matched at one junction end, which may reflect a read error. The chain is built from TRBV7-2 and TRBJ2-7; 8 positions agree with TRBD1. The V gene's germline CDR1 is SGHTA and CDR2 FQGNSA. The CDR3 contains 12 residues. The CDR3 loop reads CASSQNQGARHF. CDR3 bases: TGTGCCAGCAGCCAGAATCAGGGGGCGCGGCACTTC. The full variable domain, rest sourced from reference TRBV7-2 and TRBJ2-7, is GAGVSQSPSNKVTEKGKDVELRCDPISGHTALYWYRQSLGQGLEFLIYFQGNSAPDKSGLPSDRFSAERTGGSVSTLTIQRTQQEDSAVYLCASSQNQGARHFGPGTRLTVT.

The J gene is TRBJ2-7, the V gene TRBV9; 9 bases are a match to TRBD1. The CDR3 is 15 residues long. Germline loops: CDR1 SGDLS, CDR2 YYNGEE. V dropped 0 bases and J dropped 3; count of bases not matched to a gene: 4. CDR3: CASSVAPTGGYEQYF. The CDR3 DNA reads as TGTGCCAGCAGCGTAGCCCCGACAGGGGGCTACGAGCAGTACTTC.

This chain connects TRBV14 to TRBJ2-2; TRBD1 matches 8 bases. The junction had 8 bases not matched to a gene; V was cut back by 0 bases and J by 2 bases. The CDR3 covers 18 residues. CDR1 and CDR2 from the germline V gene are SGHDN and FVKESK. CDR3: CASSQEYETGVNTGELFF. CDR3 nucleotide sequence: TGTGCCAGCAGCCAAGAGTACGAGACAGGGGTTAACACCGGGGAGCTGTTTTTT.

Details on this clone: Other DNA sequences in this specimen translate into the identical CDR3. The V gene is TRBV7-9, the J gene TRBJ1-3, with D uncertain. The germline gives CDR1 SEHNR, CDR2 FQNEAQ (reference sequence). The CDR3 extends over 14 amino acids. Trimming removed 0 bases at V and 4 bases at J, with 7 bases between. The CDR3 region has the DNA TGTGCCAGCAGCTTAGCGGGATCGGGAAACACCATATATTTT. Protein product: CASSLAGSGNTIYF.